This TCR beta chain was documented in a study of blood T cell repertoires in COVID-19. Overall study context: The cDNA or gDNA used as material had been derived from T cells, B-cell-depleted T cells, or PBMCs.

The CDR3 spans 14 residues. Trimming left V 5 bases short and J 6 bases short, with 14 bases between. Per the germline V gene, CDR1 is MNHEY and CDR2 is SVGAGI. Method: immunoSEQ multiplex PCR; TCRdb's copy keeps in-frame clones and lacks some. The repertoire includes 150,000 to 200,000 clones, 86% of them detected once, and approximately 11% sits in the top ten. Input material: peripheral blood. The sequence came from a woman aged 55 to 70 with COVID-19, enrolled during active disease. This chain connects TRBV6-5 to TRBJ1-5; D might be TRBD1 (5 bases). The CDR3 nucleotides read TGTGCCAGCAGTAACGCAGGGCTAGGTCAGCCCCAGCATTTT. It codes for CASSNAGLGQPQHF.